This TCR beta chain was recorded in a study of CD8 T cells in Susac syndrome. The patients who served as multiple sclerosis controls were treatment-naive and had stable or active relapsing-remitting disease that fulfilled the revised McDonald criteria. RNA, at 0.5 to 1 ug, was reverse transcribed with random hexamers. TCRdb processed the immunoSEQ multiplex PCR reads anew with MiXCR; each CDR3 protein has one entry. The table includes around 300,000 distinct CDR3 sequences, approximately 91% detected once. The length of the CDR3 is 15 residues. The V gene's germline CDR1 is SNHLY and CDR2 FYNNEI. Deletions cut 7 bases from V and 0 bases from J, with 13 bases between.

The sequence was obtained from a human donor with multiple sclerosis. The rearrangement uses TRBV2 and TRBJ2-1, with D unclear. The specimen was CD8+ T cells from PBMCs. The CDR3 sequence is CASIPAGSSYNEQFF. Here the CDR3 DNA reads TGTGCCAGCATTCCGGCAGGCAGCTCCTACAATGAGCAGTTCTTC.